Sequencing of this TCR beta chain was carried out in a study of cytomegalovirus exposure and HLA in healthy donors. The PCR employed 60 Vbeta primers together with 13 Jbeta primers. Data came from immunoSEQ multiplex PCR; TCRdb stores just in-frame clones and leaves some out. The table shows some 94,000 clones, with around 77% occurring only once. Looked up from germline, CDR1 is ENHRY and CDR2 is SYGVKD. The CDR3 runs to 17 residues. With V trimmed by 1 base and J by 5 bases, 13 bases remained unmatched. The chain employs TRBV10-3 and TRBJ2-7; 8 bases map to TRBD1. The sample was PBMCs. The receptor's source is a man in his forties in good health and CMV-seronegative. CDR3 nucleotides: TGTGCCATCAGTGAGTGGGTCGCGAGACAGGGGAGCCACGAGCAGTACTTC. Translated, it gives CAISEWVARQGSHEQYF.